This TCR beta chain was profiled in a study of cytomegalovirus exposure and HLA in healthy donors. Study findings and constraints: Later analysis demonstrated an association between a missense DCLRE1C variant and TCR beta V- and J-gene trimming. The CMV antigen specificity of a few CMV-associated chains was confirmed through in vitro analysis. An observed cluster of highly shared sequence variants was recorded as a likely sequencing artifact.

Deletions cut 2 bases from V and 0 bases from J, with 10 bases between. The CDR3 extends over 15 amino acids. From germline, CDR1 is SEHNR and CDR2 FQNEAQ (reference sequence). Points on this clone: Antigen specificity is unknown.

A multiplex PCR was run with 60 Vbeta primers and 13 Jbeta primers. Repertoires were generated with immunoSEQ multiplex PCR, while TCRdb's copy carries only in-frame clones and drops some. The sample consists of approximately 160,000 clones, about 71% of them appearing once. V usage is TRBV7-9 and J usage is TRBJ1-1; no definite D call. The TCR sequence derives from a man between 45 and 60 years old in good health and CMV-seronegative. The sequenced material came from PBMCs. CDR3 sequence: CASSLSSTLNTEAFF. In DNA, the CDR3 is TGTGCCAGCAGCTTATCTAGCACGTTGAACACTGAAGCTTTCTTT.